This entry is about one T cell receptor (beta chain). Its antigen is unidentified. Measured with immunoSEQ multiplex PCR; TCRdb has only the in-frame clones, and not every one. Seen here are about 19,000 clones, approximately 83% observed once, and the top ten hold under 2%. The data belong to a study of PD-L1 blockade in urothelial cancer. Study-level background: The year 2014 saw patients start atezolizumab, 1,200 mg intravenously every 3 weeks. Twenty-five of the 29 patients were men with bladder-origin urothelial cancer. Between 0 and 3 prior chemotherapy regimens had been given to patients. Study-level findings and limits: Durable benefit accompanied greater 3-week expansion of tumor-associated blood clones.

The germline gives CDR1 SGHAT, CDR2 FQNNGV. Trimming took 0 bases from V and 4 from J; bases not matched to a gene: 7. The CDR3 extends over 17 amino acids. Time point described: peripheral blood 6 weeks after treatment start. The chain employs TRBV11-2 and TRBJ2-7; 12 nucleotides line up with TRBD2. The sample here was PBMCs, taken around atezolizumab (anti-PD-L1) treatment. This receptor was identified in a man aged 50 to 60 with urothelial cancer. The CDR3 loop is CASSLDPRTSGVYEQYF. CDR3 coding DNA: TGTGCCAGCAGCTTAGATCCAAGGACTAGCGGGGTATACGAGCAGTACTTC.